Presented here are 29 T cell receptor beta chains from one specimen sequenced in a study of regulatory T cells in long-lasting Graves disease. Construction of the TCR beta libraries employed iRepertoire HTBI primers in conjunction with Arm-PCR of CDR3 regions. TCRdb itself ran the multiplex PCR reads through MiXCR, one entry per CDR3 protein. This table has 400,000 to 500,000 distinct CDR3 sequences, around 13% appearing once. Documented time point: newly diagnosed GD, antithyroid drugs for less than 3 months. With RNA extracted from PBMCs as input, the TCR library was made. This same sample was also part of a study on T cells in Graves' hyperthyroidism and ophthalmopathy.

The sequencing used peripheral blood mononuclear cells (PBMCs), collected at new diagnosis, from a patient treated with antithyroid drugs. The receptors originated from a woman aged 50 to 65 with Graves disease.

This clonotype was counted at least ten times. The chain is built from TRBV7-9 and TRBJ1-2, with D possibly matching TRBD1 (6 bases). This CDR3 comprises 14 residues. V lost 1 base and J lost 8, with 14 bases in between. Germline-derived CDR1 and CDR2 are SEHNR and FQNEAQ (reference sequence). DNA of the CDR3: TGTGCCAGCAGCTTAGAGCAGGGGTGGAGCGGCTACACCTTC. Amino acids: CASSLEQGWSGYTF.

This clonotype was counted only a few times. The chain couples TRBV9 to TRBJ2-2; D unclear. Germline-derived CDR1 and CDR2 are SGDLS and YYNGEE. V shed 1 base and J shed 0 bases, with 7 bases lying between them. CDR3 size: 15 residues. In DNA, the CDR3 is TGTGCCAGCAGCGTACAGGTATCGAACACCGGGGAGCTGTTTTTT. Protein product: CASSVQVSNTGELFF.

There are a few counts of this clonotype. A much larger clone is a single base away; this may be a read error. The rearrangement joins TRBV18 to TRBJ2-1; TRBD2 agrees at 12 bases. CDR3 length: 15 residues. Looked up from germline, CDR1 is KGHSH and CDR2 is LQKENI. The V and J ends lost 3 bases and 5 bases, in that order; junction bases with no gene match: 2. This chain's CDR3 is CASSPLAGGNNEQFF. In nucleotides, the CDR3 is TGTGCCAGCTCACCGCTAGCGGGAGGGAACAATGAGCAGTTCTTC.

This clonotype was recorded at least ten times. This chain connects TRBV5-1 to TRBJ1-1, with TRBD1 matching 7 bases. Trimming took 3 bases from V and 0 from J; bases not matched to a gene: 5. CDR3 length: 15 amino acids. Germline V gives CDR1 SGHRS, CDR2 YFSETQ. The CDR3: CASSWTGQMNTEAFF. The CDR3 bases are TGCGCCAGCAGCTGGACAGGACAAATGAACACTGAAGCTTTCTTT.

This clonotype was seen only a few times. The rearrangement joins TRBV28 to TRBJ1-4; D is unclear. CDR1 and CDR2 from the germline V gene are MDHEN and SYDVKM. This CDR3 comprises 13 residues. The V and J ends lost 7 bases and 7 bases respectively, with 13 bases between them. The CDR3 loop is CASIGRGIEKLFF. The CDR3 nucleotides read TGTGCCAGCATAGGTCGGGGAATTGAAAAACTGTTTTTT.

V gene TRBV19 combines with J gene TRBJ1-4; D is undetermined. The CDR3 has 12 residues. Germline V CDR1 and CDR2: LNHDA, SQIVND (reference sequence). V lost 3 bases, J lost 17 bases, and 16 bases lay in between. The CDR3: CASSIGRTDLFF. The CDR3 coding sequence is TGTGCCAGTAGTATTGGTAGAACAGATCTATTTTTT. Variable domain in full (rest from reference TRBV19 and TRBJ1-4): DGGITQSPKYLFRKEGQNVTLSCEQNLNHDAMYWYRQDPGQGLRLIYYSQIVNDFQKGDIAEGYSVSREKKESFPLTVTSAQKNPTAFYLCASSIGRTDLFFGSGTQLSVL.

This clonotype was detected a few times. V is TRBV19 and J is TRBJ2-7; 7 bases map to TRBD1. Germline CDR1 reads LNHDA; CDR2 reads SQIVND (reference sequence). The CDR3 extends over 15 amino acids. V dropped 5 bases and J dropped 0; count of bases not matched to a gene: 7. DNA for the CDR3: TGTGCCAGTAGTGCCTCGGGACAGCGCTCCTACGAGCAGTACTTC. Its protein is CASSASGQRSYEQYF.

There are many counts of this clonotype. V and J are TRBV11-3 and TRBJ1-1; D call uncertain. V shed 3 bases and J shed 1 base, with 6 bases lying between them. This CDR3 comprises 13 residues. Germline values: CDR1 SGHNT, CDR2 YENEEA. The DNA of the CDR3 is TGTGCCAGCAGCTTTGAATCGAACACTGAAGCTTTCTTT. This codes for CASSFESNTEAFF.

This clonotype came up many times. The gene calls are TRBV5-1 and TRBJ2-7; TRBD1 is a possible D gene (7 bases). Trimming shortened V by 0 bases and J by 2 bases, and 12 bases separated the two germline ends. Germline V gene sequence: CDR1 SGHRS, CDR2 YFSETQ. The CDR3 sequence is 15 residues long. The CDR3 DNA is TGCGCCAGCAGCTTGGCCAGCAGGGGGGCCTACGAGCAGTACTTC. Residues: CASSLASRGAYEQYF.

The J gene is TRBJ2-5, the V gene TRBV20-1; 10 bases align to TRBD2. The CDR3 totals 16 residues. Trimming cost V 0 bases and J 7 bases; bases outside gene matches: 11. The V gene's germline CDR1 is DFQATT and CDR2 SNEGSKA (reference sequence). The DNA of the CDR3 is TGCAGTGCTAGAGAATCGGCTAGCGGGAGTATGGGGACCCAGTACTTC. This gives the protein CSARESASGSMGTQYF.

The chain joins TRBV19 to TRBJ2-5, with 7 nucleotides matching TRBD1. Looked up from germline, CDR1 is LNHDA and CDR2 is SQIVND (reference sequence). This CDR3 is 13 amino acids long. V was pared by 7 bases and J by 3 bases, with 5 bases of the junction left unmatched. The CDR3 spells CASNRDREETQYF. Here the CDR3 DNA reads TGTGCCAGTAATCGCGACAGGGAAGAGACCCAGTACTTC.

This clonotype was counted at least ten times. J is TRBJ1-6 and V is TRBV6-1; no clear D gene. The V gene's germline CDR1 is MNHNS and CDR2 SASEGT. V was shortened by 6 bases and J by 10 bases, with 13 bases between the two germline ends. The CDR3 is 13 residues long. CDR3 DNA: TGTGCCAGCAGCGTGACGGGCGGGTCACCCCTCCACTTT. Protein: CASSVTGGSPLHF.

Many counts were recorded for this clonotype. The V and J genes are TRBV27 and TRBJ2-7, with a possible D match to TRBD1 (6 bases). Looked up from germline, CDR1 is MNHEY and CDR2 is SMNVEV (reference sequence). This CDR3 is built from 16 residues. V shed 2 bases and J shed 0 bases, with 14 bases lying between them. The CDR3 reads CASSLTHQTGSYEQYF. CDR3 DNA sequence: TGTGCCAGCAGTTTAACCCATCAGACAGGCTCCTACGAGCAGTACTTC.

Only a few counts were recorded for this clonotype. The chain has TRBV20-1 and TRBJ2-5; D gene unclear. Trimming removed 3 bases from V and 0 bases from J, with 5 bases in between. CDR1 is DFQATT and CDR2 is SNEGSKA in the germline V gene (reference sequence). CDR3 size: 12 residues. CDR3 residues: CSASPDQETQYF. The CDR3 region has the DNA TGCAGTGCTAGTCCAGACCAAGAGACCCAGTACTTC.

This clonotype has at least ten counts. The gene calls are TRBV25-1 and TRBJ2-3; D is uncertain. V was shortened by 1 base and J by 1 base, with 6 bases between the two germline ends. This CDR3 is built from 14 residues. Germline assignment: CDR1 MGHDK and CDR2 SYGVNS. CDR3 amino acids: CASSESEGTDTQYF. CDR3 nucleotide sequence: TGTGCCAGCAGTGAATCCGAGGGCACAGATACGCAGTATTTT.

This clonotype was observed many times. This chain uses TRBV11-2 with TRBJ2-7; 8 positions match TRBD2. Germline CDR1 is SGHAT and CDR2 is FQNNGV. The CDR3 is 14 amino acids. V shed 2 bases, J shed 3 bases, and the junction held 3 bases outside the gene matches. The CDR3 spells CASSLTAGVYEQYF. CDR3 sequence (DNA): TGTGCCAGCAGCTTAACAGCGGGAGTCTACGAGCAGTACTTC.

This clonotype turned up a few times. The rearrangement joins TRBV29-1 to TRBJ1-1, with D perhaps TRBD1 (5 bases). V lost 3 bases to trimming and J lost 2 bases, with 7 bases between them. The CDR3 loop spans 12 amino acids. Germline V lookup: CDR1 SQVTM, CDR2 ANQGSEA. The CDR3: CSVDDRNTEAFF. The CDR3 bases are TGCAGCGTTGATGACAGAAACACTGAAGCTTTCTTT. The complete variable domain, with remaining parts taken from reference TRBV29-1 and TRBJ1-1, reads SAVISQKPSRDICQRGTSLTIQCQVDSQVTMMFWYRQQPGQSLTLIATANQGSEATYESGFVIDKFPISRPNLTFSTLTVSNMSPEDSSIYLCSVDDRNTEAFFGQGTRLTVV.

This clonotype has a count of ten or more. The rearrangement links TRBV20-1 to TRBJ2-1, with TRBD2 matching over 7 bases. This CDR3 spans 13 amino acids. With V trimmed by 6 bases and J by 5 bases, 7 bases remained unmatched. CDR1 is DFQATT and CDR2 is SNEGSKA in the germline V gene (reference sequence). This CDR3 reads CSASERGDNEQFF. The CDR3 nucleotides are TGCAGTGCCAGCGAGCGGGGAGACAATGAGCAGTTCTTC.

The sample holds many counts of this clonotype. The chain recombines TRBV30 with TRBJ1-5; a weak D match, TRBD1 (5 bases). This CDR3 spans 17 amino acids. Germline CDR1 and CDR2: GTSNPN and SVGIG (reference sequence). The V and J ends lost 3 bases and 5 bases respectively, with 23 bases between them. The chain's CDR3 is CAWRSAEPQGGDQPQHF. The CDR3 DNA is TGTGCCTGGAGATCGGCCGAACCTCAGGGAGGGGATCAGCCCCAGCATTTT.

This clonotype was seen ten or more times. The chain joins TRBV6-2 or TRBV6-3 to TRBJ2-7; 9 positions agree with TRBD2. Germline V gene sequence: CDR1 MNHEY, CDR2 SVGEGT. This CDR3 is built from 17 residues. V dropped 5 bases and J dropped 1; count of bases not matched to a gene: 12. The CDR3: CASSEFAGGPSSYEQYF. The CDR3 nucleotides are TGTGCCAGCAGTGAATTTGCGGGAGGGCCAAGTTCCTACGAGCAGTACTTC.

This clonotype was detected only a few times. The chain employs TRBV11-3 and TRBJ2-1; possibly TRBD1 or TRBD2 for D (5 bases each). Looked up from germline, CDR1 is SGHNT and CDR2 is YENEEA. The CDR3 has 13 residues. V lost 8 bases, J lost 3 bases, and 11 bases lay in between. The CDR3 DNA reads as TGTGCCAGCCAGGGTGGGGGCTACAATGAGCAGTTCTTC. Its translation: CASQGGGYNEQFF.

This clonotype was seen at least ten times. V is TRBV5-1 and J is TRBJ2-7, with D perhaps matching TRBD1 (6 bases). This CDR3 is 13 amino acids long. V lost 4 bases to trimming and J lost 0 bases, with 8 bases between them. The germline V gene has CDR1 SGHRS and CDR2 YFSETQ. CDR3 nucleotide sequence: TGCGCCAGCAGCGAACAGGGCTCCTACGAGCAGTACTTC. It encodes CASSEQGSYEQYF.

This clonotype has at least ten counts. This chain links TRBV6-5 with TRBJ1-2; D is unclear. The CDR3 totals 14 residues. The V gene lost 2 bases and the J gene lost 4 bases, with 11 bases spanning the gap. Germline lookup yields CDR1 MNHEY and CDR2 SVGAGI. In DNA, the CDR3 is TGTGCCAGCAGTTACCCGGGAAACCGCTATGGCTACACCTTC. It yields the protein CASSYPGNRYGYTF.

This clonotype was counted ten times or more. The chain uses TRBV18 and TRBJ1-1; D is undetermined. CDR3 length: 14 residues. V lost 6 bases and J lost 0, with 11 bases in between. Germline V CDR1 and CDR2: KGHSH, LQKENI. CDR3 sequence (DNA): TGTGCCAGCTCCCCCGCCAGTGTGAACACTGAAGCTTTCTTT. Protein product: CASSPASVNTEAFF.

This chain joins TRBV6-5 and TRBJ2-1; TRBD2 matches at 14 bases. Losses at the gene ends were 4 bases for V and 2 bases for J; bases not matched to a gene: 10. The V gene's germline CDR1 is MNHEY and CDR2 SVGAGI. This CDR3 has 19 residues. The CDR3 reads CASSFATSGRALAYNEQFF. As DNA, the CDR3 is TGTGCCAGCAGTTTTGCGACTAGCGGGAGGGCCTTAGCCTACAATGAGCAGTTCTTC.

This clonotype came up a few times. This rearrangement joins TRBV10-3 to TRBJ2-1; 7 bases fit TRBD2. The DNA end favors TRBJ2-5, so the J call may be wrong. Germline V gives CDR1 ENHRY, CDR2 SYGVKD. This CDR3 has 14 residues. The CDR3 spells CAISPASGQETQYF. CDR3 nucleotide sequence: TGTGCCATCAGTCCGGCTAGCGGCCAAGAGACCCAGTACTTC.

The rearrangement uses TRBV5-1 and TRBJ2-7; TRBD1 matches 9 bases. This CDR3 region has 15 residues. CDR1 and CDR2 (germline): SGHRS, YFSETQ. With V trimmed by 5 bases and J by 3 bases, 9 bases remained unmatched. The CDR3 sequence: CASRYRDRAVYEQYF. As DNA, the CDR3 is TGCGCCAGCAGATACCGGGACAGGGCCGTCTACGAGCAGTACTTC.

The chain recombines TRBV18 with TRBJ2-5; perhaps TRBD2 as D (5 bases). V shed 3 bases and J shed 5 bases, with 16 bases lying between them. CDR3 size: 15 residues. Germline V gives CDR1 KGHSH, CDR2 LQKENI. CDR3 bases: TGTGCCAGCTCACCGTGGGTCGGATCGGGGGAGACCCAGTACTTC. Protein: CASSPWVGSGETQYF.

A few counts support this clonotype. A much larger clonotype is one base distant, so this may be a read error. The chain joins TRBV2 to TRBJ1-5, with a tentative D call TRBD1 (6 bases). The CDR3 is 15 residues long. Per the germline V gene, CDR1 is SNHLY and CDR2 is FYNNEI. CDR3 coding DNA: TGTGCCAGCAGTGACCAGGGACATAGCAATCCGCCCCAGCATTTT. Residues: CASSDQGHSNPPQHF.